These T cell receptor beta chains were read from a single sample in a study of T cell responses to AZD1222 COVID-19 vaccine. Sequenced by immunoSEQ multiplex PCR; TCRdb stores in-frame clones only, minus some. The sample carries approximately 110,000 clones, around 90% recorded once. Sequenced material: peripheral blood, taken on day 0 of AZD1222 vaccination. Source of these receptors: an adult in good health. The CDR3 runs from the conserved cysteine through the conserved F or W. A D gene is named only where the DNA matches it firmly. Clone size appears in some rows only: once, few, many, or a class for an expanded clone.

j_call,clone_size,d_call,v_call,cdr3_nt,cdr3_aa
TRBJ1-6,-,-,TRBV13,TGTGCCAGCAGCTTAGGGTTCGATTCTAATTCACCCCTCCACTTT,CASSLGFDSNSPLHF
TRBJ1-1,-,-,TRBV5-8,TGTGCCAGCAGCTTCGGACTGGATGGCGAAGCTTTCTTT,CASSFGLDGEAFF
TRBJ2-1,-,TRBD2,TRBV27,TGTGCCAGCAGTCTCATCTCCCCGGGACTAGCGGGAGGTACCTACAATGAGCAGTTCTTC,CASSLISPGLAGGTYNEQFF
TRBJ1-4,-,TRBD1,TRBV19,TGTGCCAGTAGTAGACCAGGGGGCACTAATGAAAAACTGTTTTTT,CASSRPGGTNEKLFF
TRBJ2-7,-,TRBD2,TRBV28,TGTGCCAGCAGTTCGTACTCCAGCGGGAACTACGAGCAGTACTTC,CASSSYSSGNYEQYF
TRBJ1-1,-,-,TRBV12-3/TRBV12-4,TGTGCCAGCAGCCTGTTGGGGGGCACTGAAGCTTTCTTT,CASSLLGGTEAFF
TRBJ2-2,-,TRBD1,TRBV15,TGTGCCACCAGCAGAGTTCCGGACAGGGGGCGCAACGGGGAGCTGTTTTTT,CATSRVPDRGRNGELFF
TRBJ2-1,-,TRBD1,TRBV2,TGTGCCAGCAGTGATCCGGGACAGGGATTCAGTGAGCAGTTCTTC,CASSDPGQGFSEQFF
TRBJ2-7,-,-,TRBV30,TGTGCCTGGAGTGTACAAGTAGAGGAGCAGTACTTC,CAWSVQVEEQYF
TRBJ2-7,-,TRBD1,TRBV11-2,TGTGCCAGCAGCTTAAGCGGACAGGGGGTCTACGAGCAGTACTTC,CASSLSGQGVYEQYF
TRBJ2-2,-,TRBD2,TRBV28,TGTGCCAGCAGTTTCCCCGGACTAGCGGGACAGTCAACCGGGGAGCTGTTTTTT,CASSFPGLAGQSTGELFF
TRBJ1-5,-,-,TRBV6-5,TGTGCCAGCAGTTTTGGGGGGGAACAGCCCCAGCATTTT,CASSFGGEQPQHF
TRBJ1-3,-,-,TRBV5-5,TGTGCCAGCAGCCTTGATTTAGGGGAATCTGGAAACACCATATATTTT,CASSLDLGESGNTIYF
TRBJ1-3,once,TRBD1,TRBV27,TGTGCCAGCAAAAAGACAGGGGCTGGAAACACCATATATTTT,CASKKTGAGNTIYF
TRBJ1-2,-,-,TRBV28,TGTGCCAGCAGTTCACAGGACAGCTATGGCTACACCTTC,CASSSQDSYGYTF
TRBJ2-7,-,TRBD2,TRBV6-2/TRBV6-3,TGTGCCAGCAGTTACTCCGGGACTAGCGATCCCTACGAGCAGTACTTC,CASSYSGTSDPYEQYF
TRBJ1-4,-,-,TRBV5-1,TGCGCCAGCAGCCCCGACGCACAGAAAACGAATGAAAAACTGTTTTTT,CASSPDAQKTNEKLFF
TRBJ2-5,-,-,TRBV14,TGTGCCAGCAGCCCCGGACTGTACCAAGAGACCCAGTACTTC,CASSPGLYQETQYF
TRBJ2-3,-,-,TRBV10-3,TGTGCCATCGGAGCTTCAGGCACAGATACGCAGTATTTT,CAIGASGTDTQYF
TRBJ1-1,-,-,TRBV9,TGTGCCAGCAGCCCAGACGGACAGCCGGTTACACAAGCTTTCTTT,CASSPDGQPVTQAFF
TRBJ2-5,-,-,TRBV7-8,TGTGCCTGCTGCTTAGGTACGGGGGTTCAAACGACCCAGTACTTC,CACCLGTGVQTTQYF
TRBJ1-5,many,-,TRBV15,TGTGCCACCAGCAGAGTGGCGGGGGCCGGAGGTCAGCCCCAGCATTTT,CATSRVAGAGGQPQHF
TRBJ2-3,-,-,TRBV7-3,TGTGCCAGCAGCTTAAGGGCTAGCGGCACAGATACGCAGTATTTT,CASSLRASGTDTQYF
TRBJ1-4,-,-,TRBV18,TGTGCCAGCTCACCCCAACCGGGTGAAAAACTGTTTTTT,CASSPQPGEKLFF
TRBJ2-2,-,-,TRBV3-1/TRBV3-2,TGTGCCAGCAGCCAAGACGGTGCCGCCGGGGAGCTGTTTTTT,CASSQDGAAGELFF
TRBJ2-1,-,TRBD2,TRBV3-1/TRBV3-2,TGTGCCAGCAGCCAATCTAGCGGGAGGGCCTCCAATGAGCAGTTCTTC,CASSQSSGRASNEQFF
TRBJ2-7,-,TRBD1,TRBV25-1,TGTGCCAGCAGTAACGCCAACAGGGGGCTCGACGAGCAGTACTTC,CASSNANRGLDEQYF
TRBJ1-4,-,TRBD1,TRBV7-9,TGTGCCAGCAGCTCTTTCACAGGGGCGGATGAAAAACTGTTTTTT,CASSSFTGADEKLFF
TRBJ1-5,-,-,TRBV2,TGTGCCAGCCGGAGCGGCGTGAGCAATCAGCCCCAGCATTTT,CASRSGVSNQPQHF
TRBJ1-5,-,-,TRBV19,TGTGCCAGTAGAATGGGGGGGTCGCCCAATCAGCCCCAGCATTTT,CASRMGGSPNQPQHF
TRBJ1-1,-,-,TRBV18,TGTGCCAGCTCACCTCAGGAAGACACTGAAGCTTTCTTT,CASSPQEDTEAFF
TRBJ2-1,-,-,TRBV7-3,TGTGCCAGCAGCCCCGCCCCGACAGCCAATGAGCAGTTCTTC,CASSPAPTANEQFF
TRBJ2-2,-,-,TRBV18,TGTGCCAGCTCACCAGTACAGGGTAACACCGGGGAGCTGTTTTTT,CASSPVQGNTGELFF
TRBJ2-7,few,TRBD1,TRBV18,TGTGCCAGCTCACCAGCACAGGGGAGCTACGAGCAGTACTTC,CASSPAQGSYEQYF
TRBJ1-2,-,-,TRBV4-1,TGCGCCAGCAGCCAAGAGAACAGAGTCTATGGCTACACCTTC,CASSQENRVYGYTF
TRBJ1-1,-,-,TRBV5-1,TGCGCCAGCAGAGCCCTCCCAGGCGCCAACACTGAAGCTTTCTTT,CASRALPGANTEAFF
TRBJ1-4,-,-,TRBV5-1,TGCGCCAGCAGCCCCGGGACTACAACTAATGAAAAACTGTTTTTT,CASSPGTTTNEKLFF
TRBJ2-7,-,-,TRBV11-2,TGTGCCAGCAGCCCGGTAGTAGCGGCCTCCTACGAGCAGTACTTC,CASSPVVAASYEQYF
TRBJ2-5,-,-,TRBV2,TGTGCCAGCACCGGATGGGAGACCCAGTACTTC,CASTGWETQYF
TRBJ2-1,-,-,TRBV5-1,TGCGCCAGCAGCTTTACGCGGAACTCCTACAATGAGCAGTTCTTC,CASSFTRNSYNEQFF
TRBJ2-3,-,TRBD1,TRBV4-3,TGCGCCAGCAGCCAACGCCCCCTACAGGGGGATACGCAGTATTTT,CASSQRPLQGDTQYF
TRBJ2-5,-,-,TRBV28,TGTGCCAGCAGTTTCCGGGACGTACGGGTTGGGACCCAGTACTTC,CASSFRDVRVGTQYF
TRBJ2-7,-,-,TRBV4-3,TGCGCCAGCAGCCAAGAGGCCGAAATCTACGAGCAGTACTTC,CASSQEAEIYEQYF
TRBJ1-6,-,TRBD1,TRBV5-1,TGCGCCAGCAGCGTACTCGACAGGGATGATTCACCCCTCCACTTT,CASSVLDRDDSPLHF
TRBJ1-3,once,TRBD1,TRBV6-5,TGTGCCAGCACCTCCAGGGGGCGCGGAAACACCATATATTTT,CASTSRGRGNTIYF
TRBJ2-3,-,-,TRBV2,TGTGCCAGCAGTGAACGAACCACGGGTACGCAGTATTTT,CASSERTTGTQYF
TRBJ2-5,-,-,TRBV7-2,TGTGCCAGCAGCTTACCCAACAGGGAGGGGGAGACCCAGTACTTC,CASSLPNREGETQYF
TRBJ2-7,-,-,TRBV30,TGTGCCTGGAGTGCGGTTTTCGGGTACGAGCAGTACTTC,CAWSAVFGYEQYF
TRBJ2-2,-,-,TRBV5-6,TGTGCCAGCAGCTTCGGGACACAGAACACCGGGGAGCTGTTTTTT,CASSFGTQNTGELFF
TRBJ2-7,-,-,TRBV2,TGTGCCAGCAGTGAACCCCCCGTCTACGAGCAGTACTTC,CASSEPPVYEQYF
TRBJ2-2,-,TRBD2,TRBV29-1,TGCAGCGTAGGGGGACTAGGGGTGTGGGAGCTGTTTTTT,CSVGGLGVWELFF
TRBJ2-7,-,TRBD1,TRBV19,TGTGCCAGTAGCGCCCGTGGACAGGGGGCCCTCGAGCAGTACTTC,CASSARGQGALEQYF
TRBJ2-1,-,TRBD1,TRBV9,TGTGCCAGCAGCGCGGGACAGGGGTTCGACAATGAGCAGTTCTTC,CASSAGQGFDNEQFF
TRBJ2-5,-,-,TRBV7-3,TGTGCCAGCAGCTCCTCACTTGAAGGGACCCAGTACTTC,CASSSSLEGTQYF